The clone carrying this TCR beta chain has a handful of counts. The antigen is unknown. This entry is derived from a study of cytomegalovirus exposure and HLA in healthy donors. Findings and caveats of the study: The study assumed roughly uniform donor sequencing depth for presence/absence analyses. Later work found most CMV-associated TCR beta chains apparently HLA-restricted.

This CDR3 comprises 16 residues. The germline gives CDR1 SGDLS, CDR2 YYNGEE. Trimming shortened V by 4 bases and J by 2 bases, and 19 bases separated the two germline ends. PCR was performed using 60 Vbeta and 13 Jbeta primers. Profiling relied on immunoSEQ multiplex PCR, and the TCRdb table lists in-frame clones only, not all of them. In the table there are tens of thousands of clones, about four fifths of which are singletons. Sequenced: PBMCs. This chain links TRBV9 with TRBJ2-7, with D possibly TRBD1 on 6 matching bases. This TCR was recovered from a man between 50 and 59 years old in good health and CMV-seropositive. This chain's CDR3 is CASSSGSPGDPYEQYF. DNA of the CDR3: TGTGCCAGCAGCTCCGGCAGCCCAGGGGACCCCTACGAGCAGTACTTC.